This T cell receptor beta chain stems from a study of CD8 T cells in Susac syndrome. Whole-study context: When blood was drawn, patients with Susac syndrome were on intravenous immunoglobulin alone, on corticosteroids, or therapy-naive.

Germline trimming cut 5 bases from V and 1 base from J; bases unmatched to any gene: 3. Germline V gene sequence: CDR1 SGHTA, CDR2 FQGTGA. The CDR3 consists of 15 residues. Sequencing of TCR beta drew on CD8+ and CD4+ T cells from blood. The authors reverse transcribed roughly 0.5 to 1 ug RNA with random hexamers. A single record per CDR3 protein comes from TCRdb applying MiXCR to the immunoSEQ multiplex PCR reads. The sample includes under 200,000 distinct CDR3 sequences, around 90% seen only once; the top ten take around 0.079%. Study-level results: The CD4+ T cell repertoire of patients with Susac syndrome showed no detectable clonal expansion.

To note about this clonotype: The antigen is unknown.

The sample was CD4+ T cells from PBMCs. The clonotype comes from a human donor with Susac syndrome. V gene TRBV7-3 combines with J gene TRBJ2-5; 11 bases agree with TRBD2. CDR3 sequence reads: CASSRTSGPQETQYF. The CDR3 bases are TGTGCCAGCAGCCGGACTAGCGGGCCCCAAGAGACCCAGTACTTC.